This T cell receptor beta chain stems from a study of blood T cell repertoires in COVID-19. Across the study: Collection of acute and convalescent COVID-19 samples took place in the United States, Italy and Spain. PBMCs, B-cell-depleted T cells, or T cells were the source of the cDNA or gDNA that made up the material.

In the study's own analysis: Reference gene primer amplification gave estimated nucleated cell counts. This table comes from immunoSEQ multiplex PCR, and its TCRdb copy is limited to in-frame clones, with some not included. D and trimming come from the DNA, and the V and J calls and clone size come from that table. The data contain roughly 80,000 clones, about four fifths of them singletons. Germline loops: CDR1 SEHNR, CDR2 FQNEAQ (reference sequence). CDR3 length: 16 residues. V lost 0 bases and J lost 0, with 9 bases in between. The sequenced material came from peripheral blood. This chain joins TRBV7-9 and TRBJ1-3, with D maybe TRBD1 (5 bases). This receptor was obtained from a woman between 55 and 75 years old with acute or convalescent COVID-19. The CDR3 nucleotides are TGTGCCAGCAGCTTAGCCTGGGGCAACTCTGGAAACACCATATATTTT. Encoded protein: CASSLAWGNSGNTIYF.